The rows below give T cell receptor beta chains drawn from one sample of a study of long-term antiretroviral therapy in people with HIV. The repertoire was sequenced with immunoSEQ multiplex PCR; TCRdb's copy has only in-frame clones and lacks some. The sample holds roughly 19,000 clones, more than 85% seen once. Sequencing was performed on unsorted PBMCs, taken 4.4 years after starting antiretroviral therapy. These receptors were taken from a woman aged 45-59 years with HIV. Both conserved end residues are part of each CDR3. The D gene is left open where the match is weak. Only part of the rows carry a size: once, few, many, or a class if the clone is expanded.

D	J	size	V	length	DNA	CDR3
NA	TRBJ2-7	NA	TRBV14	13	TGTGCCAGCAGCCAAGGAATAGTCTACGAGCAGTACTTC	CASSQGIVYEQYF
NA	TRBJ1-2	NA	TRBV7-3	13	TGTGCCAGCAGCCCTCGGATCACACATGGCTACACCTTC	CASSPRITHGYTF
NA	TRBJ2-1	NA	TRBV10-3	17	TGTGCCATCAGTGAGTCGGGCCAGCGGAGAACCTACAATGAGCAGTTCTTC	CAISESGQRRTYNEQFF
NA	TRBJ2-7	NA	TRBV30	14	TGTGCCTGGAAGCCGGGACAAAGGGTCCACGAGCAGTACTTC	CAWKPGQRVHEQYF
NA	TRBJ2-5	NA	TRBV20-1	11	TGCAGTGCTAGAACTATCCGGACCCAGTACTTC	CSARTIRTQYF
NA	TRBJ1-2	NA	TRBV19	14	TGTGCCAGTACCCTCCTTGTAGGGGATTATGGCTACACCTTC	CASTLLVGDYGYTF
TRBD1	TRBJ1-2	once	TRBV27	13	TGTGCCATCCTAGACAGGGGTTGCTATGGCTACACCTTC	CAILDRGCYGYTF
NA	TRBJ2-1	NA	TRBV2	12	TGTGCCATCGCGGGGGCGCGGAATGAGCAGTTCTTC	CAIAGARNEQFF
TRBD1	TRBJ1-2	NA	TRBV7-2	15	TGTGCCAGCAGCCCCGGGACAGGGGAAGGGTATGGCTACACCTTC	CASSPGTGEGYGYTF
NA	TRBJ1-1	few	TRBV2	13	TGTGCCAGCAGTGTCGTAATGAACACTGAAGCTTTCTTT	CASSVVMNTEAFF
TRBD1	TRBJ1-4	NA	TRBV11-3	14	TGTGCCAGCAGCTGCCATGGACAGGAACCAAAACTGTTTTTT	CASSCHGQEPKLFF
NA	TRBJ1-2	NA	TRBV18	13	TGTGCCAGCTCACCACCGAAAGGGCATGGCTACACCTTC	CASSPPKGHGYTF
NA	TRBJ2-5	NA	TRBV4-3	15	TGCGCCAGCAGCCAAGTCGGGGGAGGCCGGGGGACCCAGTACTTC	CASSQVGGGRGTQYF
TRBD1	TRBJ2-1	NA	TRBV20-1	11	TGCAGTGCTGGACAGGGGAATGAGCAGTTCTTC	CSAGQGNEQFF
NA	TRBJ2-7	NA	TRBV6-6	11	TGTGCCAGCAGCCTCGGGGACGAGCAGTACTTC	CASSLGDEQYF
TRBD1	TRBJ1-2	NA	TRBV19	14	TGTGCCAGTAGTACGTCGGGACAGGCCGATGGCTACACCTTC	CASSTSGQADGYTF